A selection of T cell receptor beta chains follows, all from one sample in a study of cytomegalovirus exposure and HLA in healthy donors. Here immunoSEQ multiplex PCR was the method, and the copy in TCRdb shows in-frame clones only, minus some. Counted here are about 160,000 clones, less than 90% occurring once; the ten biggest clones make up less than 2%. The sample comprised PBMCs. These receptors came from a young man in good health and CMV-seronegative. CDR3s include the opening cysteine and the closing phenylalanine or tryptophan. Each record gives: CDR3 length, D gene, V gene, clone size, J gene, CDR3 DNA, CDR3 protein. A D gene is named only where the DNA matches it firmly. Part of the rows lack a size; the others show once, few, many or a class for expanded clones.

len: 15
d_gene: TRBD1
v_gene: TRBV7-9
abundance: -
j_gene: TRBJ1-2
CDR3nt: TGTGCCAGCAGCCCCAACAGGGGAACTAACTATGGCTACACCTTC
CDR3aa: CASSPNRGTNYGYTF

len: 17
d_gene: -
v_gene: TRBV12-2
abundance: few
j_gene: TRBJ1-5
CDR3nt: TGTGCAACCCGCCGGGGTGGTGAGGGCGCGAGCAATCAGCCCCAGCATTTT
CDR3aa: CATRRGGEGASNQPQHF

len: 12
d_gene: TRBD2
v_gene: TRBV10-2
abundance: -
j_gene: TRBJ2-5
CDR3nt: TGCGCCAGCACGGCGGGGGGAGAGACCCAGTACTTC
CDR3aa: CASTAGGETQYF

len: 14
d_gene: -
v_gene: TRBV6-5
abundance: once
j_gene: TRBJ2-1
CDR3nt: TGTGCCAGCAGCACCAATAGTTCCTACAATGAGCAGTTCTTC
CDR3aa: CASSTNSSYNEQFF

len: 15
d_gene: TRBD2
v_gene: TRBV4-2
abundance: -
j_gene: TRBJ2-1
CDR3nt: TGTGCCAGCAGCCAAGGGACTAGCGTTAAGAATGAGCAGTTCTTC
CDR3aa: CASSQGTSVKNEQFF

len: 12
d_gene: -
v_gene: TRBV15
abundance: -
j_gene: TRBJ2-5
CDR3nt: TGTGCCACCAGCACCGCGGGGGAGACCCAGTACTTC
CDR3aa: CATSTAGETQYF

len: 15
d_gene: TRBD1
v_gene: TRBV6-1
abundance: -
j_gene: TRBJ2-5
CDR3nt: TGTGCCAGCAGTGGAAACAGGGGACGTCGAGAGACCCAGTACTTC
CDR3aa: CASSGNRGRRETQYF

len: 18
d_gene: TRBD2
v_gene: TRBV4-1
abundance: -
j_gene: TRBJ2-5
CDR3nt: TGCGCCAGCAGCCGAAGGGGCGGGGGGACCTCGTACCAAGAGACCCAGTACTTC
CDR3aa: CASSRRGGGTSYQETQYF

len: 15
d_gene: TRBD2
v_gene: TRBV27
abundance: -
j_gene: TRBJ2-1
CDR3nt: TGTGCCAGCAGTTTATCGGGACTAGACTCCGGTGAGCAGTTCTTC
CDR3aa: CASSLSGLDSGEQFF

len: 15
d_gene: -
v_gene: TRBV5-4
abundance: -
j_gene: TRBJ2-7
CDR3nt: TGTGCCAGCAGCGGAACTAGCCGGAGCTCCTACGAGCAGTACTTC
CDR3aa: CASSGTSRSSYEQYF

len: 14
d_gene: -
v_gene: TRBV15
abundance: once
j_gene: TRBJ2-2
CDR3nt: TGTGCCACCAGCAGTTCCAAGGGGGCCGGGGAGCTGTTTTTT
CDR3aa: CATSSSKGAGELFF

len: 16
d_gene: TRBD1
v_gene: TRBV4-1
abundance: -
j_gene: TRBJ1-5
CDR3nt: TGCGCCAGCAGCCAACCGGGACAGCAAAAGGGACAGCCCCAGCATTTT
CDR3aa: CASSQPGQQKGQPQHF

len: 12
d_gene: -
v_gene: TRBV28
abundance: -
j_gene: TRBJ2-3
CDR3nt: TGTGCCAGCAGTTTCTACCGGGATACGCAGTATTTT
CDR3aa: CASSFYRDTQYF

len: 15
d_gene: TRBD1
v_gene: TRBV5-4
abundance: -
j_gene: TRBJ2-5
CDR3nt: TGTGCCAGCAGCACCGGGACAGCAAAGCAAGAGACCCAGTACTTC
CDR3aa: CASSTGTAKQETQYF

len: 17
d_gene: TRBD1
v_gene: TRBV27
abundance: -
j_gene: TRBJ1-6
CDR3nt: TGTGCCAGCAGTTTATCGGGACCGGGACAGGGCGATTCACCCCTCCACTTT
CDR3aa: CASSLSGPGQGDSPLHF

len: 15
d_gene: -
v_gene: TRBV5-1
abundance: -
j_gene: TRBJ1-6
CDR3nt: TGCGCCAGCAGCCGCAGGGAGGCCCCAAATTCACCCCTCCACTTT
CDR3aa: CASSRREAPNSPLHF

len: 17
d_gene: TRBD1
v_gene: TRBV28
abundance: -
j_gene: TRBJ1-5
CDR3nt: TGTGCCAGCAGTTTTGGGAGCAGGACAGGGGACAATCAGCCCCAGCATTTT
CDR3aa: CASSFGSRTGDNQPQHF

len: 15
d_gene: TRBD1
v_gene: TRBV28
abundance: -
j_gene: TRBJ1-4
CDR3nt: TGTGCCAGCACGCGAGGTGGGACAGGGTGGGAAAAACTGTTTTTT
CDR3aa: CASTRGGTGWEKLFF

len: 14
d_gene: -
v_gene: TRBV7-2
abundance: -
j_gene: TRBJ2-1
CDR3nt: TGTGCCAGCAGCTTATCCAGGGATTTCAATGAGCAGTTCTTC
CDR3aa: CASSLSRDFNEQFF

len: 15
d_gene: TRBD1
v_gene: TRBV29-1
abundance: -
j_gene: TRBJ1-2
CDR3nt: TGCAGCGTTGAAATTTGGGACAGGATGTACTATGGCTACACCTTC
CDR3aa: CSVEIWDRMYYGYTF

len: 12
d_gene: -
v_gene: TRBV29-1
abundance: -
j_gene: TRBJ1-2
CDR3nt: TGCAGCGTTTCTGGGGGCGCAGATGGCTACACCTTC
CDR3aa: CSVSGGADGYTF

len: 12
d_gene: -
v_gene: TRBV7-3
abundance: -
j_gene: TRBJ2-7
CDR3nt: TGTGCCAGCAGCAATCAGGGGTGGGAGCAGTACTTC
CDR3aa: CASSNQGWEQYF

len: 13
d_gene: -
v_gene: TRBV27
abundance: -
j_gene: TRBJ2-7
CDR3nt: TGTGCCAGCAGTTTATGGAGCTCCTACGAGCAGTACTTC
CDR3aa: CASSLWSSYEQYF

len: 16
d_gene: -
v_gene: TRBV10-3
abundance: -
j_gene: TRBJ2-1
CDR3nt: TGTGCCATCAGTGAGTCCGGGAAGGCGTTTTACAATGAGCAGTTCTTC
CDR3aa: CAISESGKAFYNEQFF

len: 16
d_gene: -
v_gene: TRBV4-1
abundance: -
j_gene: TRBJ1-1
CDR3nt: TGCGCCAGCAGCCAAGATCCCCCCCCTGTGAACACTGAAGCTTTCTTT
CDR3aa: CASSQDPPPVNTEAFF

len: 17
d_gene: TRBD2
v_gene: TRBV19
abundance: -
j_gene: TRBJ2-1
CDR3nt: TGTGCCAGTAGTAGCAGGAGACTAGCGGGGGCAGGGAATGAGCAGTTCTTC
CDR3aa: CASSSRRLAGAGNEQFF

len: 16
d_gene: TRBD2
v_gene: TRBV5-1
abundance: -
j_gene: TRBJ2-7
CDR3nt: TGCGCCAGCAGCTTGGGACTAGCGGGAGTAGGGCACGAGCAGTACTTC
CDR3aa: CASSLGLAGVGHEQYF

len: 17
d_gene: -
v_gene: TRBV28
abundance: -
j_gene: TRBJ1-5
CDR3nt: TGTGCCAGCACCCCCCTAGGGGGAGCTGAGAGCAATCAGCCCCAGCATTTT
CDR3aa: CASTPLGGAESNQPQHF

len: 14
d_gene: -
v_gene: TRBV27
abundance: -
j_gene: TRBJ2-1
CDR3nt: TGTGCCAGCAGTCCACAAAGCTCCTACAATGAGCAGTTCTTC
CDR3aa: CASSPQSSYNEQFF

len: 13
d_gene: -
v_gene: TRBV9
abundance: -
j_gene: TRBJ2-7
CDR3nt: TGTGCCAGCAGCGTAGGGTGGGGCGTCGAGCAGTACTTC
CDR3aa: CASSVGWGVEQYF

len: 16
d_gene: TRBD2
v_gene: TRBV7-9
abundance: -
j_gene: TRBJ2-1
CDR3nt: TGTGCCAGCAGCCCCGGGACTAGCGGGGGGAACAATGAGCAGTTCTTC
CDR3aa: CASSPGTSGGNNEQFF

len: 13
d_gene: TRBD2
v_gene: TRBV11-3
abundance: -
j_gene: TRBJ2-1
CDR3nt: TGTGCCAGCAGCTTAGGGGGGGGTGGTGAGCAGTTCTTC
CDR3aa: CASSLGGGGEQFF

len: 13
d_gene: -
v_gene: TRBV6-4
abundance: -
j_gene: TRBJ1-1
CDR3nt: TGTGCCAGCAGCCTCGACAGGAACACTGAAGCTTTCTTT
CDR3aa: CASSLDRNTEAFF

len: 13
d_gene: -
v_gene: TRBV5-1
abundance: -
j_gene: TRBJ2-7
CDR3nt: TGCGCCAGCAGCTTGTCGCAGAAATACGAGCAGTACTTC
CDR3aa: CASSLSQKYEQYF

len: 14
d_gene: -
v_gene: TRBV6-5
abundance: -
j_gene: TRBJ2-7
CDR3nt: TGTGCCAGCAGCCGCGCCCAGGGCGTCAACGAGCAGTACTTC
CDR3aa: CASSRAQGVNEQYF

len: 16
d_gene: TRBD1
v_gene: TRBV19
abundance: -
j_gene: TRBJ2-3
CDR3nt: TGTGCCAGTAGCAATACAGACAGGGGGGGCACAGATACGCAGTATTTT
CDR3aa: CASSNTDRGGTDTQYF

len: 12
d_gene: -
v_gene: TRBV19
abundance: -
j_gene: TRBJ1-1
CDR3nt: TGTGCCAGTAGTATGCGGGGGTTTGAAGCTTTCTTT
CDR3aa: CASSMRGFEAFF

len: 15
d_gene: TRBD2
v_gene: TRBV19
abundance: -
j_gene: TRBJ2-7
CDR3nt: TGTGCCAGTAGTCCTTATAGCGGGAGCTCCTACGAGCAGTACTTC
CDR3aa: CASSPYSGSSYEQYF

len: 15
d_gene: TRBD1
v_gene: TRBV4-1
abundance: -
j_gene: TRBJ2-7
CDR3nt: TGCGCCAGCAGCCAAGTTAGTGGACAGGGGAACGAGCAGTACTTC
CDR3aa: CASSQVSGQGNEQYF

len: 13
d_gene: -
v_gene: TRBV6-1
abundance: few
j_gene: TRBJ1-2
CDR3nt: TGTGCCAGCAGTTTGACAGAATCCTATGGCTACACCTTC
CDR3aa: CASSLTESYGYTF

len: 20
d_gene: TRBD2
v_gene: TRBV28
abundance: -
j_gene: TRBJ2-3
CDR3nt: TGTGCCAGCAGCCCCGCGGGGGGACTAGCGGTTCTTAACGTCACAGATACGCAGTATTTT
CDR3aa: CASSPAGGLAVLNVTDTQYF

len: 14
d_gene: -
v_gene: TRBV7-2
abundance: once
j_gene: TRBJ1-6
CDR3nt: TGTGCCAGCAGCCTGGACAGAGCTTTTTCACCCCTCCACTTT
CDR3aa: CASSLDRAFSPLHF

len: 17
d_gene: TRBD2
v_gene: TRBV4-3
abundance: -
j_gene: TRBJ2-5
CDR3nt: TGCGCCAGCAGCCAAGATAGCAGCGGGATTATCCAAGAGACCCAGTACTTC
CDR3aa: CASSQDSSGIIQETQYF

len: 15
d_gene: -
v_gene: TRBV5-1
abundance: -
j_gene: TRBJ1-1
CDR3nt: TGCGCCAGCAGCTCGCGAAGGGGGAGGGACACTGAAGCTTTCTTT
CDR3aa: CASSSRRGRDTEAFF

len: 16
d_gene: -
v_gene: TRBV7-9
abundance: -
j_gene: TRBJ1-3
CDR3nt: TGTGCCAGCATCGGACAGCCATTCGTGGGTGGAAACACCATATATTTT
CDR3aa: CASIGQPFVGGNTIYF

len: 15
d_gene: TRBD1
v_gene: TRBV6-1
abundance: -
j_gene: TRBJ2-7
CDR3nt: TGTGCCAGCAGTTCACCGGGACAGGCCCTCTACGAGCAGTACTTC
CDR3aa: CASSSPGQALYEQYF

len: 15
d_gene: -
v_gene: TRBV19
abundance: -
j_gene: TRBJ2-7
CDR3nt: TGTGCCAGTAGTATAGGAGGGGGATTCCCCTACGAGCAGTACTTC
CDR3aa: CASSIGGGFPYEQYF

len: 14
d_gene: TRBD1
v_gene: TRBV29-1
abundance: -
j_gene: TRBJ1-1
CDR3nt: TGCAGCGTTGAGGCGGGACAGGTGAACACTGAAGCTTTCTTT
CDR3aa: CSVEAGQVNTEAFF